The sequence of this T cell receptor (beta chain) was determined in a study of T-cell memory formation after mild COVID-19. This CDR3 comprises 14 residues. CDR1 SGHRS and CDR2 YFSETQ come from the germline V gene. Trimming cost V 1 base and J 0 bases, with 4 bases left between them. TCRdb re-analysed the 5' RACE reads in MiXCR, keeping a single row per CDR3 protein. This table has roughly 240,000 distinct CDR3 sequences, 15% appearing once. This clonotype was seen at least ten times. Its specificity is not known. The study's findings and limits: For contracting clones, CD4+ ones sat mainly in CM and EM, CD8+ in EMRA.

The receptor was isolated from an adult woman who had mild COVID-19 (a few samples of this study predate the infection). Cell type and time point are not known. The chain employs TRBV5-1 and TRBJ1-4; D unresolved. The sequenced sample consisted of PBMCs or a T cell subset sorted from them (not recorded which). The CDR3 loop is CASSLTATNEKLFF. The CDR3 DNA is TGCGCCAGCAGCTTGACAGCAACTAATGAAAAACTGTTTTTT.